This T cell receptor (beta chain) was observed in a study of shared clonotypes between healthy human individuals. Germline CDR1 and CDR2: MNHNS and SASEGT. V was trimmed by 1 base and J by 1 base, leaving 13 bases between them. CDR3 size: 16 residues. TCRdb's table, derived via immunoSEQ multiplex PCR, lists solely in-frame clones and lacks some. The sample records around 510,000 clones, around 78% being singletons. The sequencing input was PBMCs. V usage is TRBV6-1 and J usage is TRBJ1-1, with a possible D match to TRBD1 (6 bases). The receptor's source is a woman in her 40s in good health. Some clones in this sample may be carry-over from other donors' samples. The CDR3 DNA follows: TGTGCCAGCAGTGAAGTCCCCGGCAGGGGGAACACTGAAGCTTTCTTT. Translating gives CASSEVPGRGNTEAFF.